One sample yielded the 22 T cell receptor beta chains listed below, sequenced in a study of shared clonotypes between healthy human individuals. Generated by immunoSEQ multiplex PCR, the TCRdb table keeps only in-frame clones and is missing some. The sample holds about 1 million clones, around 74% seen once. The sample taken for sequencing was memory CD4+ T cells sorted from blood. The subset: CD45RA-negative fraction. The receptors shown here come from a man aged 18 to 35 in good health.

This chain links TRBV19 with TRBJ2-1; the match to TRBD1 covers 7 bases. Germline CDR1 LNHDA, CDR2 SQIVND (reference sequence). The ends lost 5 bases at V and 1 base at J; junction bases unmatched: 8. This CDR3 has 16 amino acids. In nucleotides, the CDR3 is TGTGCCAGTAGTGCACAGGGGTCGCGGTCCTACAATGAGCAGTTCTTC. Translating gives CASSAQGSRSYNEQFF. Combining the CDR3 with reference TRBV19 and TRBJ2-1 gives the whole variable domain DGGITQSPKYLFRKEGQNVTLSCEQNLNHDAMYWYRQDPGQGLRLIYYSQIVNDFQKGDIAEGYSVSREKKESFPLTVTSAQKNPTAFYLCASSAQGSRSYNEQFFGPGTRLTVL.

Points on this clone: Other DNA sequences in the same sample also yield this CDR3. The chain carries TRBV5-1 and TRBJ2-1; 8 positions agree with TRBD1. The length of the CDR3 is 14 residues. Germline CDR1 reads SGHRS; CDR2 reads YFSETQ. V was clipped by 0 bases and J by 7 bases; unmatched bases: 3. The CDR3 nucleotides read TGCGCCAGCAGCTTGGGGCAGGGGGCGAATGAGCAGTTCTTC. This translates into CASSLGQGANEQFF.

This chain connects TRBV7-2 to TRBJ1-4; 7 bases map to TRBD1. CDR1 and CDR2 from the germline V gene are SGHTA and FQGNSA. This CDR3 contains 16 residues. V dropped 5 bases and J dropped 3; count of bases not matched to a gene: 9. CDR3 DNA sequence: TGTGCCAGCAGCCCGACAGGGTCGTGGGCTAATGAAAAACTGTTTTTT. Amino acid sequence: CASSPTGSWANEKLFF.

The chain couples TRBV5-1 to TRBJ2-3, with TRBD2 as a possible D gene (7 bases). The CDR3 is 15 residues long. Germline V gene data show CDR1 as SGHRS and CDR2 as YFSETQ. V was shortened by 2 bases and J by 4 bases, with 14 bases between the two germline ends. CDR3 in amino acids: CASSFVGGGPDTQYF. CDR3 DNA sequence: TGCGCCAGCAGCTTTGTGGGAGGGGGGCCAGATACGCAGTATTTT.

CDR3 sequence (DNA): TGTGCCAGCAGCCCCGGGACTACAACACGGGAGCAGTACTTC. This sequence encodes CASSPGTTTREQYF. This chain joins TRBV11-3 and TRBJ2-7; TRBD2 matches at 7 bases. J lost 7 bases, V lost 5 bases, and 11 bases had no gene match. The CDR3 is made up of 14 amino acids. The V gene's germline CDR1 is SGHNT and CDR2 YENEEA.

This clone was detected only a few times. The CDR3 region has the DNA TGTGCCAGCAGTGAAGAAACAGCTAACACTGAAGCTTTCTTT. Protein product: CASSEETANTEAFF. This rearrangement joins TRBV2 to TRBJ1-1, with no clear D. Germline lookup yields CDR1 SNHLY and CDR2 FYNNEI. This CDR3 has 14 residues. With 1 base removed from V and 2 bases from J, the gap between germline ends came to 8 bases.

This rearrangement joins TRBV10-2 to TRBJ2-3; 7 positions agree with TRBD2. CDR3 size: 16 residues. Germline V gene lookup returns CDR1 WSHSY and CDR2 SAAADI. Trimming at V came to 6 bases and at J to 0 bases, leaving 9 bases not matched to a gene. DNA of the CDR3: TGCGCCAGCAGGGGGATCCGTAGCGGGAGCACAGATACGCAGTATTTT. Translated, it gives CASRGIRSGSTDTQYF.

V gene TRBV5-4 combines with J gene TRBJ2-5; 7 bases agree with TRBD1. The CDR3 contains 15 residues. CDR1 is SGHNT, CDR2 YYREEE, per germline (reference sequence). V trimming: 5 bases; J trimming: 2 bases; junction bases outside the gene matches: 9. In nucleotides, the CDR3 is TGTGCCAGCAGTCTACTAGACAGGGTACAAGAGACCCAGTACTTC. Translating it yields CASSLLDRVQETQYF.

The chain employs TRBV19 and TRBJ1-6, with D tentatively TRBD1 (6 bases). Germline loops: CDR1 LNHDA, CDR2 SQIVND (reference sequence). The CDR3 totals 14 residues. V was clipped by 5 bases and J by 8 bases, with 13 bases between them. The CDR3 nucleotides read TGTGCCAGTAGTGGGGGCAGAGGGGATTCACCCCTCCACTTT. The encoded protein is CASSGGRGDSPLHF.

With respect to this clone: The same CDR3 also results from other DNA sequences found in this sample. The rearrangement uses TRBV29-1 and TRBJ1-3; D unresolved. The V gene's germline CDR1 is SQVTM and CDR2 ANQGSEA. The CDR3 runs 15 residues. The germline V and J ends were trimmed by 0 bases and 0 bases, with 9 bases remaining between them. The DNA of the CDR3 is TGCAGCGTTGAAGATCTGGGAAGCTCTGGAAACACCATATATTTT. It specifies CSVEDLGSSGNTIYF.

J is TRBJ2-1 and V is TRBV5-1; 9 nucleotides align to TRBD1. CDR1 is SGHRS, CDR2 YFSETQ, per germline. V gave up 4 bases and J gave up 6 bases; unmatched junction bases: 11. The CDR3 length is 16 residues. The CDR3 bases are TGCGCCAGCAGCCCGACGGGGACAGGGATGGCCAATGAGCAGTTCTTC. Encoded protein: CASSPTGTGMANEQFF. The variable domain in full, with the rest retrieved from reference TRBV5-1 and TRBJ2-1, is KAGVTQTPRYLIKTRGQQVTLSCSPISGHRSVSWYQQTPGQGLQFLFEYFSETQRNKGNFPGRFSGRQFSNSRSEMNVSTLELGDSALYLCASSPTGTGMANEQFFGPGTRLTVL.

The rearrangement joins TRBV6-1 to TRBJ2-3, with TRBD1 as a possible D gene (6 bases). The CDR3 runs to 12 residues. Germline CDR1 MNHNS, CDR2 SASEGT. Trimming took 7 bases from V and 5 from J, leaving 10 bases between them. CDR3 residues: CASTGALDTQYF. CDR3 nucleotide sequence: TGTGCCAGCACAGGGGCTTTAGATACGCAGTATTTT.

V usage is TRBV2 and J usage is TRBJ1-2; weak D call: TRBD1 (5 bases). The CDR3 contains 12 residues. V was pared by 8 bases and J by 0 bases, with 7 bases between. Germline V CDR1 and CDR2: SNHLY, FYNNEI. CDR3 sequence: CASGASNYGYTF. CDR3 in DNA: TGTGCCAGCGGGGCATCTAACTATGGCTACACCTTC.

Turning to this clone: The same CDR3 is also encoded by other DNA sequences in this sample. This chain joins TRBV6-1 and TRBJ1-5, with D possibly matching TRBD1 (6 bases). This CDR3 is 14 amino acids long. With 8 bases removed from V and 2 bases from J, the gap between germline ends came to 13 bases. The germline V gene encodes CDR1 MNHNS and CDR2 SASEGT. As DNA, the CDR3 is TGTGCCAGCGACGGGGGGCAGGGCAATCAGCCCCAGCATTTT. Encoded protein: CASDGGQGNQPQHF.

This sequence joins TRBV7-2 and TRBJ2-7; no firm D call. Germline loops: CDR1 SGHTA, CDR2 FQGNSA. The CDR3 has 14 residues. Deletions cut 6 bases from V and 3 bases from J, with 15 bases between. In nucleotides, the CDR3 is TGTGCCAGCAGTCCTAGTGGGCTCAACTACGAGCAGTACTTC. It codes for CASSPSGLNYEQYF.

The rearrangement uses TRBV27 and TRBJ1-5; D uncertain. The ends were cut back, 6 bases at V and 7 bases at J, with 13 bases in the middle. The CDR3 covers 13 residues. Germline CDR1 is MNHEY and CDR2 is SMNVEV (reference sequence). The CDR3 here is CASSPGGSQPQHF. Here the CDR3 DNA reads TGTGCCAGCAGCCCTGGAGGGTCACAGCCCCAGCATTTT.

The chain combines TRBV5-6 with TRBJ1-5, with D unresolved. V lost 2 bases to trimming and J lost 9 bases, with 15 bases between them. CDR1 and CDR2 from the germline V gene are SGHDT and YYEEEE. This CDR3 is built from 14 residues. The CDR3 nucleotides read TGTGCCAGCAGCTTCGGTCAGCCCTCTTCGCCCCAGCATTTT. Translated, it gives CASSFGQPSSPQHF.

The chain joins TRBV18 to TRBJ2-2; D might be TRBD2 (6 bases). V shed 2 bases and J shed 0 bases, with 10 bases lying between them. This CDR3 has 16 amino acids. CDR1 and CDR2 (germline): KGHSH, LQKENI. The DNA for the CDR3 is TGTGCCAGCTCACCAAGCGCTAGCGCGAACACCGGGGAGCTGTTTTTT. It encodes CASSPSASANTGELFF.

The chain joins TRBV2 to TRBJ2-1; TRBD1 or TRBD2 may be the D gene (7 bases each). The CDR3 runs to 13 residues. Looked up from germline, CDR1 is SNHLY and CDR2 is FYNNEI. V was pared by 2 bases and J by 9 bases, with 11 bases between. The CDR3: CASSESGGGEQFF. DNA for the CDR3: TGTGCCAGCAGTGAATCAGGGGGGGGTGAGCAGTTCTTC.

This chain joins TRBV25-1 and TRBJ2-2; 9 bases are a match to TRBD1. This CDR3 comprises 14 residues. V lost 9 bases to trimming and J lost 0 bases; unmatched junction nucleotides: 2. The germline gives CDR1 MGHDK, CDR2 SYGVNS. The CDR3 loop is CASRDRANTGELFF. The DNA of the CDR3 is TGTGCCAGTAGGGACAGGGCGAACACCGGGGAGCTGTTTTTT.

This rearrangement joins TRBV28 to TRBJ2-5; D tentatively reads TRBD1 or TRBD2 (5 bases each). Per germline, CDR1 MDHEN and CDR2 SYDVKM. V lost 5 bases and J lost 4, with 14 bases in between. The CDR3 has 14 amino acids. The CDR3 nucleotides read TGTGCCAGCAGTGACTCGGGACCCAGAGAGACCCAGTACTTC. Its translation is CASSDSGPRETQYF. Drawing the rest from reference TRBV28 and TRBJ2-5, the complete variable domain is DVKVTQSSRYLVKRTGEKVFLECVQDMDHENMFWYRQDPGLGLRLIYFSYDVKMKEKGDIPEGYSVSREKKERFSLILESASTNQTSMYLCASSDSGPRETQYFGPGTRLLVL.

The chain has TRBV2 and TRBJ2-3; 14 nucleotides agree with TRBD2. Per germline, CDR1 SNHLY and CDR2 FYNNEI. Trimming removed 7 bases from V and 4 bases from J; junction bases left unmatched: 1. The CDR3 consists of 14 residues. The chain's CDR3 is CASMTSGRADTQYF. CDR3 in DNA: TGTGCCAGCATGACTAGCGGGAGGGCAGATACGCAGTATTTT.